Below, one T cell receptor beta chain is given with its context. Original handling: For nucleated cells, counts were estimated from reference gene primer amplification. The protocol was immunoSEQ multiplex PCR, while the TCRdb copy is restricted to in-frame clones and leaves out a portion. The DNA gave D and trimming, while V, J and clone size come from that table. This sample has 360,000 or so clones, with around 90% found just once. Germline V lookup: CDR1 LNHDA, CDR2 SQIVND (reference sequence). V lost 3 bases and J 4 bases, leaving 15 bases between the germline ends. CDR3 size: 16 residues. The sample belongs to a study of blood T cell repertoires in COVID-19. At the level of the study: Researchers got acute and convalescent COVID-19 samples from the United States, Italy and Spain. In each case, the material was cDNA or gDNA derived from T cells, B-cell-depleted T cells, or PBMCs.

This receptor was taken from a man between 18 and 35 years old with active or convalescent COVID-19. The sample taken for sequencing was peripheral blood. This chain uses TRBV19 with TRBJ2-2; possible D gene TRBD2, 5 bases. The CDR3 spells CASSILREWSTGELFF. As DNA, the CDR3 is TGTGCCAGTAGTATTCTCCGGGAATGGAGCACCGGGGAGCTGTTTTTT.